These T cell receptor beta chains were read from a single sample in a study of blood T cell repertoires in COVID-19. Assay: immunoSEQ multiplex PCR; the TCRdb copy retains only in-frame clones and omits some. This table holds about 200,000 clones, over 85% found once. Sequencing used PBMCs or T cells enriched from blood (not recorded which). Receptors were obtained from a young woman with acute COVID-19. CDR3s leave out the opening cysteine and the closing phenylalanine or tryptophan. Fields, in order: clone size, J gene, V gene, CDR3 protein. Expanded clones are given a class, and other clones once, few, many or no size at all.

NA | TRBJ1-3 | TRBV29-1 | SASERSGNTIY
NA | TRBJ1-4 | TRBV5-5 | ASSFGPGQAEGKLF
NA | TRBJ1-5 | TRBV30 | AWNRGAGNQPQH
NA | TRBJ1-6 | TRBV5-1 | ASSQLIGGTDNSPLH
once | TRBJ1-2 | TRBV15 | ATRSIPPQGAKGYT
NA | TRBJ2-7 | TRBV5-4 | ASSFAGQPYEQY
NA | TRBJ2-5 | TRBV7-3 | ASSFSSGNGETQY
NA | TRBJ1-1 | TRBV7-2 | ASSKRGGGWPEAF
NA | TRBJ2-2 | TRBV19 | ASTRQRFGSGELF
NA | TRBJ1-2 | TRBV27 | ASGPLFPYGYT
few | TRBJ1-4 | TRBV5-1 | ASSSPGVGATNEKLF
NA | TRBJ1-2 | TRBV30 | AWDRQIKGDYGYT
once | TRBJ2-5 | TRBV10-1 | ASSGRGQQETQY
once | TRBJ2-7 | TRBV5-4 | ASSSKRDSHEQY
NA | TRBJ2-5 | TRBV5-6 | ASSRLTGTSGVETQY
NA | TRBJ1-3 | TRBV9 | ASSPPDRLSGNTIY
NA | TRBJ1-1 | TRBV7-2 | ASSLQGGDTEAF
NA | TRBJ2-1 | TRBV7-6 | ASSLAPPLAGNNEQF
NA | TRBJ1-2 | TRBV14 | ASSPARRTNYGYT
NA | TRBJ2-7 | TRBV6-5 | ASSGDSYEQY
NA | TRBJ1-6 | TRBV7-6 | ASSLRQPAGNSPLH
few | TRBJ1-5 | TRBV28 | ASSRNPGLGGLFSQPQH
NA | TRBJ1-1 | TRBV4-3 | ASSQDNNWLTEAF
NA | TRBJ2-7 | TRBV14 | ASSQVFAQGGGEQY
NA | TRBJ1-2 | TRBV28 | ASSRDSPNYGYT
once | TRBJ1-5 | TRBV19 | ASTDTRAGQPQH
NA | TRBJ2-7 | TRBV11-3 | ASSLRAGGEQY
few | TRBJ1-1 | TRBV11-2 | ASSLFDRGLENTEAF
NA | TRBJ2-7 | TRBV5-1 | ASSSYAGQTYEQY
NA | TRBJ2-1 | TRBV5-1 | ASSSGTSGTNEQF
NA | TRBJ1-2 | TRBV5-1 | ASSSVQQGGTNYGYT
NA | TRBJ2-2 | TRBV11-2 | ASSWGLTNPGELF
NA | TRBJ2-3 | TRBV18 | ASSTLAGTATDTQY
NA | TRBJ1-1 | TRBV11-2 | ASSLRETF
NA | TRBJ2-7 | TRBV25-1 | ASSLRYEQY
once | TRBJ2-5 | TRBV6-8 | ASTNGIAGGPGETQY
NA | TRBJ2-1 | TRBV7-2 | ASSLGGGRDEQF
NA | TRBJ1-1 | TRBV19 | ASRTSRGPGFTEAF